The present entry profiles one T cell receptor beta chain with its context. The source of the sample is a study of blood T cell repertoires in COVID-19. J lost 2 bases, V lost 5 bases, and 5 bases had no gene match. Germline V gene lookup returns CDR1 MDHEN and CDR2 SYDVKM. CDR3 length equals 14 residues. Exposed enrollees had met someone with a PCR-confirmed or clinician-diagnosed COVID-19 case at some point within the 2 weeks before study entry. Clones were sequenced by immunoSEQ multiplex PCR, and TCRdb holds only the in-frame ones, with some missing. Among about 280,000 clones, around 83% were seen once, and the ten largest hold approximately 5%.

The chain has TRBV28 and TRBJ2-5; 7 positions agree with TRBD2. Material: PBMCs or T cells enriched from blood (not recorded which). The TCR comes from a man in his forties or fifties who had been exposed to COVID-19. The CDR3 region is CASSPGGLQETQYF. In DNA form, the CDR3 reads TGTGCCAGCAGTCCTGGGGGACTACAAGAGACCCAGTACTTC. Using reference TRBV28 and TRBJ2-5 for the parts outside the CDR3, the full variable domain is DVKVTQSSRYLVKRTGEKVFLECVQDMDHENMFWYRQDPGLGLRLIYFSYDVKMKEKGDIPEGYSVSREKKERFSLILESASTNQTSMYLCASSPGGLQETQYFGPGTRLLVL.